The 5 T cell receptor beta chains below come from one sample, sequenced in a study of T cell responses to AZD1222 COVID-19 vaccine. Method: immunoSEQ multiplex PCR; TCRdb's copy keeps in-frame clones and lacks some. The table includes 90,000 to 150,000 clones, approximately 90% detected once. Sequenced here: peripheral blood, sampled 28 days after the second AZD1222 dose. The receptors here all came from an adult who received the AZD1222 COVID-19 vaccine.

The rearrangement uses TRBV19 and TRBJ1-5, with D possibly matching TRBD1 (6 bases). Trimming stripped 4 bases from V and 4 bases from J, with 17 bases between. This CDR3 is built from 16 residues. CDR1 is LNHDA, CDR2 SQIVND, per germline (reference sequence). The CDR3 is CASSTGEVIKNQPQHF. CDR3 in DNA: TGTGCCAGTAGTACAGGGGAGGTGATTAAGAATCAGCCCCAGCATTTT. Full variable domain (remainder filled in from reference TRBV19 and TRBJ1-5): DGGITQSPKYLFRKEGQNVTLSCEQNLNHDAMYWYRQDPGQGLRLIYYSQIVNDFQKGDIAEGYSVSREKKESFPLTVTSAQKNPTAFYLCASSTGEVIKNQPQHFGDGTRLSIL.

The rearrangement links TRBV10-3 to TRBJ2-7; no firm D call. The length of the CDR3 is 11 residues. Germline CDR1 reads ENHRY; CDR2 reads SYGVKD. V lost 8 bases, J lost 4 bases, and 9 bases lay in between. In DNA form, the CDR3 reads TGTGCCATCTCAGACCCGTACGAGCAGTACTTC. It yields the protein CAISDPYEQYF.

V usage is TRBV11-1 and J usage is TRBJ2-7, with D perhaps given as TRBD1 or TRBD2 (5 bases each). This CDR3 has 12 residues. Germline assignment: CDR1 SGHAT and CDR2 FQDESV (reference sequence). V was cut by 5 bases and J by 6 bases, with 11 bases left in between. CDR3 region: CASSPSGGEQYF. The CDR3, as DNA: TGTGCCAGCAGCCCCAGTGGGGGCGAGCAGTACTTC.

The chain couples TRBV27 to TRBJ1-6, with 12 nucleotides matching TRBD1. CDR3 length: 13 amino acids. The trim removed 5 bases at V and 11 bases at J, leaving 1 base unmatched. Germline V lookup: CDR1 MNHEY, CDR2 SMNVEV (reference sequence). DNA for the CDR3: TGTGCCAGCAGTGGGACAGGGGGCGCACCCCTCCACTTT. This translates into CASSGTGGAPLHF.

This chain uses TRBV7-5 with TRBJ2-7. TRBV7-5 is a recognized pseudogene. This CDR3 region has 14 residues. CDR3 in DNA: TGTGCCAGAAGCCCCCTGGGAAGCTCCTACGAGCAGTACTTC. It encodes CARSPLGSSYEQYF.